These 29 T cell receptor beta chains share one sample of origin, sequenced in a study of a mutant IDH1 vaccine in newly diagnosed glioma (dated by TCRdb to the early 2020s). The receptor library was made with the immunoSEQ multiplex PCR assay. TCRdb took over this immuneACCESS table, retaining in-frame rearrangements with V and J assigned. Such tables are incomplete; in checked studies, under half of the missing clones stem from an unresolved V gene, and the remainder is unexplained. The sample table records over 35,000 clones; roughly 76% of these occur just once. 5% to 5.5% of the sample goes to the ten largest clones. The sample's time point, from its label and the paper: week 23, last vaccination. A 20-mer mutant IDH1 peptide at 300 micrograms in Montanide made up each vaccine dose, which was injected subcutaneously together with topical imiquimod. These TCRs are of unknown antigen specificity.

This sample comprised PBMCs, obtained from a glioma patient whose treatment included an IDH1 peptide vaccine. The receptors shown here come from a man in his forties with glioma.

This sequence joins TRBV7-6 and TRBJ2-7; D is undetermined. V was cut by 5 bases and J by 7 bases, with 18 bases left in between. Germline V lookup: CDR1 SGHVS, CDR2 FNYEAQ. CDR3 size: 14 residues. Here the CDR3 DNA reads TGTGCCAGCAGCCCCCGGGCAGATTTTGGAGAGCAGTACTTC. Its protein is CASSPRADFGEQYF.

This clone appeared once. The genes are TRBV7-6 and TRBJ1-2, with a weak D call TRBD1 (6 bases). CDR3 length: 14 residues. V lost 3 bases and J lost 1, with 9 bases in between. Per the germline V gene, CDR1 is SGHVS and CDR2 is FNYEAQ. CDR3 sequence (DNA): TGTGCCAGCAGCTTGGGGGCCGGTAACTATGGCTACACCTTC. The encoded protein is CASSLGAGNYGYTF.

The rearrangement links TRBV28 to TRBJ1-2, with D tentatively TRBD1 (6 bases). The V and J ends lost 9 bases and 4 bases respectively, with 27 bases between them. This CDR3 comprises 17 residues. The germline V gene encodes CDR1 MDHEN and CDR2 SYDVKM. The CDR3 protein is CASSPPGARKLGYGYTF. The CDR3 coding sequence is TGTGCCAGTTCCCCCCCAGGGGCACGCAAACTGGGCTATGGCTACACCTTC.

The chain employs TRBV6-6 and TRBJ2-3; D unclear. Germline CDR1 and CDR2: MNHNY and SVGAGI (reference sequence). The CDR3 runs to 13 residues. V was trimmed by 7 bases and J by 7 bases, leaving 15 bases between them. The CDR3 region has the DNA TGTGCCAGCATACCCGACTTCTCAAATACGCAGTATTTT. This codes for CASIPDFSNTQYF.

This rearrangement joins TRBV2 to TRBJ1-1; 7 bases are shared with TRBD1. The germline V gene has CDR1 SNHLY and CDR2 FYNNEI. The V and J ends lost 5 bases and 7 bases, in that order; junction bases with no gene match: 7. The CDR3 consists of 13 residues. This chain's CDR3 is CASSSGTDHEAFF. The CDR3 DNA follows: TGTGCCAGCAGTTCCGGGACAGACCATGAAGCTTTCTTT.

This clone is a singleton in its sample. The V and J genes are TRBV29-1 and TRBJ2-1, with 9 bases fitting TRBD2. Germline V gene sequence: CDR1 SQVTM, CDR2 ANQGSEA. The CDR3 has 13 residues. The trim removed 6 bases at V and 8 bases at J, leaving 8 bases unmatched. CDR3 residues: CSVSSGRKYEQFF. As DNA, the CDR3 is TGCAGCGTCTCGAGCGGGAGGAAATATGAGCAGTTCTTC.

This clone was found once. The rearrangement joins TRBV6-6 to TRBJ2-7; D is undetermined. V was trimmed by 3 bases and J by 4 bases, leaving 7 bases between them. Germline CDR1 and CDR2: MNHNY and SVGAGI (reference sequence). This CDR3 is built from 12 residues. CDR3 bases: TGTGCCAGCAGTTATTCCAGATACGAGCAGTACTTC. It codes for CASSYSRYEQYF.

V is TRBV11-2 and J is TRBJ2-1; D tentatively reads TRBD1 or TRBD2 (6 bases each). CDR1 is SGHAT and CDR2 is FQNNGV in the germline V gene. Trimming pared 4 bases from V and 12 bases from J, leaving 19 bases between. The CDR3 covers 14 residues. The CDR3 nucleotides read TGTGCCAGCAGCTCGCTCATGGGGGGCCAGGTGCAGTTCTTC. Protein product: CASSSLMGGQVQFF.

V gene TRBV7-2 combines with J gene TRBJ2-7; 8 bases fit TRBD2. Trimming took 4 bases from V and 4 from J; bases not matched to a gene: 12. CDR1 and CDR2 from the germline V gene are SGHTA and FQGNSA. This CDR3 region has 16 residues. The CDR3 DNA reads TGTGCCAGCAGCTGGGGCGGGGGGCGTATTATTTACGAGCAGTACTTC. It encodes CASSWGGGRIIYEQYF.

This rearrangement joins TRBV5-4 to TRBJ2-3; 9 bases are a match to TRBD2. This CDR3 spans 15 amino acids. Germline-derived CDR1 and CDR2 are SGHNT and YYREEE (reference sequence). V was clipped by 3 bases and J by 1 base; unmatched bases: 3. The CDR3 is CASSSWTSGTDTQYF. In DNA, the CDR3 is TGTGCCAGCAGCTCATGGACTAGCGGCACAGATACGCAGTATTTT.

V is TRBV11-3 and J is TRBJ2-7; 10 bases fit TRBD1. The ends lost 5 bases at V and 5 bases at J; junction bases unmatched: 12. The germline gives CDR1 SGHNT, CDR2 YENEEA. CDR3 size: 16 residues. CDR3 sequence: CASSHRTGTGVDEQYF. In DNA form, the CDR3 reads TGTGCCAGCAGCCACAGGACCGGGACAGGGGTTGACGAGCAGTACTTC.

The CDR3, as DNA: TGTGCCAGCAGGGGACAGGGAACGAATGAGCAGTTCTTC. Translation gives CASRGQGTNEQFF. The chain employs TRBV9 and TRBJ2-1, with 9 bases that match TRBD1. Germline V gene data show CDR1 as SGDLS and CDR2 as YYNGEE. The CDR3 extends over 13 amino acids. Losses at the gene ends were 5 bases for V and 7 bases for J; bases not matched to a gene: 4.

The J gene is TRBJ1-2, the V gene TRBV27; D not resolved. CDR1 is MNHEY, CDR2 SMNVEV, per germline (reference sequence). This CDR3 spans 16 amino acids. V was clipped by 5 bases and J by 5 bases, with 21 bases between them. CDR3 sequence: CASSPSTPDGPYGYTF. In nucleotides, the CDR3 is TGTGCCAGCAGTCCTTCGACCCCGGACGGACCGTATGGCTACACCTTC.

The CDR3 nucleotides are TGTGCCAGCAGTTTATCACAGGGTTTGGGATACGAGCAGTACTTC. As protein: CASSLSQGLGYEQYF. The V gene is TRBV28, the J gene TRBJ2-7; tentatively, D is TRBD1 (6 bases). The CDR3 is 15 amino acids. V was trimmed by 1 base and J by 4 bases, leaving 14 bases between them. Germline values: CDR1 MDHEN, CDR2 SYDVKM.

The CDR3 sequence: CASSSFRMNTEAFF. DNA of the CDR3: TGTGCCAGCAGTTCGTTCAGAATGAACACTGAAGCTTTCTTT. The chain carries TRBV6-6 and TRBJ1-1; D is unresolved. The ends were cut back, 4 bases at V and 0 bases at J, with 9 bases in the middle. The germline CDR1 and CDR2 sequences are MNHNY and SVGAGI (reference sequence). This CDR3 region has 14 residues.

The rearrangement uses TRBV5-4 and TRBJ2-3; 14 bases fit TRBD2. This CDR3 is 17 amino acids long. Trimming took 0 bases from V and 4 from J; bases not matched to a gene: 4. Germline V gives CDR1 SGHNT, CDR2 YYREEE (reference sequence). CDR3 in amino acids: CASSLGGLAGVADTQYF. The CDR3 DNA sequence: TGTGCCAGCAGCTTGGGGGGACTAGCGGGAGTGGCAGATACGCAGTATTTT.

This chain connects TRBV28 to TRBJ1-4; D call uncertain. The CDR3 contains 14 residues. Germline V gives CDR1 MDHEN, CDR2 SYDVKM. Deletions cut 6 bases from V and 2 bases from J, with 10 bases between. In DNA, the CDR3 is TGTGCCAGCAGAAGGGTCTTCACTAATGAAAAACTGTTTTTT. Translated, it gives CASRRVFTNEKLFF.

The rearrangement joins TRBV18 to TRBJ1-2, with D unclear. The CDR3 loop spans 14 amino acids. Trimming cost V 1 base and J 4 bases, with 10 bases left between them. Germline V gene data show CDR1 as KGHSH and CDR2 as LQKENI. The CDR3 is CASSPQGAGYGYTF. The DNA of the CDR3 is TGTGCCAGCTCACCACAGGGTGCCGGCTATGGCTACACCTTC.

The count of this clone is one. The CDR3, as DNA: TGTGCCAGCAGTTTAGTAGGGCTACAAGAGACCCAGTACTTC. This gives the protein CASSLVGLQETQYF. This chain joins TRBV28 and TRBJ2-5, with D hard to call. CDR1 is MDHEN and CDR2 is SYDVKM in the germline V gene. The ends were cut back, 2 bases at V and 2 bases at J, with 9 bases in the middle. The CDR3 runs 14 residues.

The J gene is TRBJ2-7, the V gene TRBV19; 8 positions match TRBD2. J was trimmed by 2 bases and V by 7 bases; bases with no gene match: 7. CDR1 LNHDA and CDR2 SQIVND come from the germline V gene (reference sequence). The CDR3 contains 14 residues. The CDR3 bases are TGTGCCAGTAAGCCTAGCGGGCTACCCTACGAGCAGTACTTC. This sequence encodes CASKPSGLPYEQYF.

V gene TRBV6-5 combines with J gene TRBJ1-6; D may be TRBD1 (6 bases). CDR1 MNHEY and CDR2 SVGAGI come from the germline V gene. The CDR3 totals 15 residues. The V end lost 5 bases, the J end lost 4 bases, and 12 bases lay between the germline ends. CDR3 in amino acids: CASSLSQGYNSPLHF. CDR3 coding DNA: TGTGCCAGCAGTCTATCCCAGGGGTATAATTCACCCCTCCACTTT.

As regards this clone: The germline gene is not matched at one end of the junction; a read error may be the cause. The chain carries TRBV7-7 and TRBJ2-7; 8 positions match TRBD1. This CDR3 is built from 15 residues. Germline V gives CDR1 SSHAT, CDR2 FNYEAQ (reference sequence). CDR3 sequence reads: CASTQTGDLSYEQYF. CDR3 sequence (DNA): TGTGCTAGCACCCAGACAGGGGACCTCTCCTACGAGCAGTACTTC.

The chain has TRBV5-5 and TRBJ2-1; 9 bases line up with TRBD2. This CDR3 contains 16 residues. Germline trimming cut 0 bases from V and 4 bases from J; bases unmatched to any gene: 5. Germline-derived CDR1 and CDR2 are SGHKS and YYEKEE (reference sequence). CDR3 bases: TGTGCCAGCAGCTTGGGAGGGCTAGCGGGGTACAATGAGCAGTTCTTC. Its translation is CASSLGGLAGYNEQFF.

V is TRBV28 and J is TRBJ2-7, with D uncertain. Per the germline V gene, CDR1 is MDHEN and CDR2 is SYDVKM. Trimming shortened V by 3 bases and J by 2 bases, and 8 bases separated the two germline ends. This CDR3 comprises 13 residues. The CDR3 DNA is TGTGCCAGCAGTTTGGACGAACCCTACGAGCAGTACTTC. It translates to CASSLDEPYEQYF.

The chain carries TRBV6-1 and TRBJ2-7; D may be TRBD2 (5 bases). The germline V and J ends were trimmed by 8 bases and 3 bases, with 8 bases remaining between them. CDR1 and CDR2 (germline): MNHNS, SASEGT. This CDR3 spans 11 amino acids. The CDR3 loop reads CASAEGYEQYF. The CDR3 DNA reads as TGTGCCAGCGCTGAGGGCTACGAGCAGTACTTC.

This clone was detected only a few times. V usage is TRBV11-1 and J usage is TRBJ1-5; D gene uncertain. CDR1 is SGHAT, CDR2 FQDESV, per germline (reference sequence). With 3 bases removed from V and 8 bases from J, the gap between germline ends came to 11 bases. This CDR3 spans 13 amino acids. CDR3 sequence: CASSLGPREPQHF. The CDR3 DNA follows: TGTGCCAGCAGCTTGGGTCCGCGGGAGCCCCAGCATTTT.

V and J are TRBV6-5 and TRBJ1-2; 7 bases agree with TRBD1. Unmatched junction bases numbered 2, after V lost 6 bases and J lost 4 bases. The germline CDR1 and CDR2 sequences are MNHEY and SVGAGI. This CDR3 contains 12 residues. In DNA form, the CDR3 reads TGTGCCAGCAGACGGGACAGCTATGGCTACACCTTC. Protein sequence: CASRRDSYGYTF.

V is TRBV5-6 and J is TRBJ2-1; TRBD1 matches 9 bases. V dropped 1 base and J dropped 6; count of bases not matched to a gene: 5. The CDR3 extends over 15 amino acids. Germline V gene sequence: CDR1 SGHDT, CDR2 YYEEEE. In DNA form, the CDR3 reads TGTGCCAGCAGCTTGCCCGGGGGACAGGGCAATGAGCAGTTCTTC. Translating it yields CASSLPGGQGNEQFF.

V usage is TRBV18 and J usage is TRBJ1-6, with unresolved D. V was trimmed by 1 base and J by 8 bases, leaving 9 bases between them. CDR1 is KGHSH, CDR2 LQKENI, per germline. The CDR3 is 14 residues long. This CDR3 reads CASSPLASDSPLHF. The CDR3 region has the DNA TGTGCCAGCTCACCACTGGCCTCCGATTCACCCCTCCACTTT.